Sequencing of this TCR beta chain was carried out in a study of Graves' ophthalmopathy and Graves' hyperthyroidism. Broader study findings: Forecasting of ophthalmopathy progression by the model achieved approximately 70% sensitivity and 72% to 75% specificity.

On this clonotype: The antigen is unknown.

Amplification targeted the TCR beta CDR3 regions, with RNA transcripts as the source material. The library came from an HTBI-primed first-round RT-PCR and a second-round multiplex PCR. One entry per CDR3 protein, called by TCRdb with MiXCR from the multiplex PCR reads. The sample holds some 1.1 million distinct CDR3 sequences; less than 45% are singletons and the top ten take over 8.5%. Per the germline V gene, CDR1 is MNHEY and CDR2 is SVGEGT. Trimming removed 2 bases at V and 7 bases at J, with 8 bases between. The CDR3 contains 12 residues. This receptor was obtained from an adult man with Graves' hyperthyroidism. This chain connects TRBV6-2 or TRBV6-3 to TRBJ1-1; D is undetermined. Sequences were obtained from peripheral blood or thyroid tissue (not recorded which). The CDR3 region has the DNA TGTGCCAGCAGTTACAGGGCGAGTGAAGCTTTCTTT. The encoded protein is CASSYRASEAFF.